The 28 T cell receptor beta chains below were found in one sample sequenced in a study of metastatic and nonmetastatic thyroid tumors. MiXCR re-clonotyped the PCR reads for TCRdb. The sample yields about 93,000 clones, over 9.5% seen once. No patient received treatment before thyroid surgery. Input material: blood. These receptors all stem from a female donor with papillary thyroid cancer or a benign thyroid nodule (not recorded which). Some clones in this sample may be carry-over from other donors' samples.

The chain combines TRBV7-3 with TRBJ2-2; D tentatively reads TRBD1 or TRBD2 (5 bases each). The CDR3 loop spans 13 amino acids. Trimming removed 2 bases from V and 7 bases from J, with 8 bases in between. Germline V gene data show CDR1 as SGHTA and CDR2 as FQGTGA. CDR3 coding DNA: TGTGCCAGCAGCTTAGGGGGTCACGGGGAGCTGTTTTTT. This gives the protein CASSLGGHGELFF.

This clone has ten or more counts. The rearrangement links TRBV7-2 to TRBJ1-6; D gene unclear. Trimming removed 5 bases from V and 7 bases from J, with 12 bases in between. CDR3 size: 14 residues. The germline V gene has CDR1 SGHTA and CDR2 FQGNSA. This chain's CDR3 is CASSQEERNSPLHF. The CDR3, as DNA: TGTGCCAGCAGCCAGGAGGAAAGGAATTCACCCCTCCACTTT.

This clone has only a few counts. The chain joins TRBV6-2 or TRBV6-3 to TRBJ1-6; D unclear. The CDR3 totals 15 residues. The germline V and J ends were trimmed by 5 bases and 9 bases, with 17 bases remaining between them. Germline V gene sequence: CDR1 MNHEY, CDR2 SVGEGT. CDR3 nucleotide sequence: TGTGCCAGCAGTACGCACGTAGGAGCTAGTTCACCCCTCCACTTT. It codes for CASSTHVGASSPLHF.

This clone was counted many times. The V gene is TRBV6-1, the J gene TRBJ1-1; possible D gene TRBD1, 6 bases. The length of the CDR3 is 17 residues. Trimming left V 4 bases short and J 4 bases short, with 22 bases between. Germline lookup yields CDR1 MNHNS and CDR2 SASEGT. The CDR3, as DNA: TGTGCCAGCAGTGTACCCCGGGGAGGGGGAGGGGTCACTGAAGCTTTCTTT. This codes for CASSVPRGGGGVTEAFF.

This clone was seen at least ten times. The V and J genes are TRBV6-2 or TRBV6-3 and TRBJ2-1; 11 nucleotides agree with TRBD2. Germline trimming cut 3 bases from V and 7 bases from J; bases unmatched to any gene: 5. This CDR3 has 15 amino acids. CDR1 and CDR2 (germline): MNHEY, SVGEGT. CDR3 sequence: CASSYRGLAENEQFF. As DNA, the CDR3 is TGTGCCAGCAGTTATAGGGGACTAGCGGAAAATGAGCAGTTCTTC.

At least ten counts were recorded for this clone. V usage is TRBV19 and J usage is TRBJ2-4; D is possibly TRBD1 (5 bases). Germline V gene sequence: CDR1 LNHDA, CDR2 SQIVND (reference sequence). Trimming took 0 bases from V and 5 from J, leaving 5 bases between them. CDR3 length: 13 amino acids. DNA for the CDR3: TGTGCCAGTAGTATAGACAGGGAAAACATTCAGTACTTC. Translation gives CASSIDRENIQYF. The full variable domain, in which reference TRBV19 and TRBJ2-4 provide the parts outside the CDR3, is DGGITQSPKYLFRKEGQNVTLSCEQNLNHDAMYWYRQDPGQGLRLIYYSQIVNDFQKGDIAEGYSVSREKKESFPLTVTSAQKNPTAFYLCASSIDRENIQYFGAGTRLSVL.

This clone was observed many times. The chain is built from TRBV6-5 and TRBJ1-6, with D unclear. The CDR3 contains 13 residues. V was cut by 0 bases and J by 6 bases, with 3 bases left in between. Germline V gene data show CDR1 as MNHEY and CDR2 as SVGAGI. This CDR3 reads CASSYSSNSPLHF. CDR3 in DNA: TGTGCCAGCAGTTACTCAAGTAATTCACCCCTCCACTTT.

A note on this clone: At one end the junction does not follow the germline gene, possibly because of a read error. The rearrangement uses TRBV20-1 and TRBJ2-1; 11 positions agree with TRBD2. The CDR3 has 16 residues. The V gene's germline CDR1 is DFQATT and CDR2 SNEGSKA (reference sequence). The CDR3 loop reads CSARFSGLAVHNGQFF. CDR3 bases: TGCAGTGCTAGATTCTCGGGACTAGCGGTTCACAATGGGCAGTTCTTC.

This clone was found many times. In nucleotides, the CDR3 is TGTGCCTGGAGCCTGGGACTAGATGCCTACGAGCAGTACTTC. Amino acids: CAWSLGLDAYEQYF. The chain joins TRBV30 to TRBJ2-7; 8 bases map to TRBD2. J lost 2 bases, V lost 3 bases, and 6 bases had no gene match. Germline CDR1 is GTSNPN and CDR2 is SVGIG (reference sequence). The CDR3 sequence is 14 residues long.

This clone was detected many times. The J gene is TRBJ1-4, the V gene TRBV5-5; possible D gene TRBD1, 6 bases. Per the germline V gene, CDR1 is SGHKS and CDR2 is YYEKEE (reference sequence). The germline V and J ends were trimmed by 2 bases and 8 bases, with 13 bases remaining between them. This CDR3 has 14 amino acids. The CDR3 is CASSFGGVGEKLFF. Written as DNA, the CDR3 is TGTGCCAGCAGCTTCGGGGGCGTGGGCGAAAAACTGTTTTTT.

This clone has ten or more counts. The chain combines TRBV28 with TRBJ2-5; 9 nucleotides agree with TRBD2. Germline-derived CDR1 and CDR2 are MDHEN and SYDVKM. CDR3 size: 15 residues. Trimming took 1 base from V and 5 from J; bases not matched to a gene: 5. CDR3 nucleotides: TGTGCCAGCAGTTTATCCGCTAGCGGGAAGGAGACCCAGTACTTC. Its translation is CASSLSASGKETQYF.

Of note for this clone: The junction departs from germline at one end; a sequencing error may be responsible. The rearrangement uses TRBV11-1 and TRBJ2-2; 7 nucleotides line up with TRBD1. This CDR3 contains 14 residues. The germline V gene encodes CDR1 SGHAT and CDR2 FQDESV (reference sequence). CDR3: CASSGQENTGELFF. The DNA of the CDR3 is TGTGCCAGCAGTGGACAGGAGAACACCGGGGAGCTGTTTTTC.

Many counts were recorded for this clone. The rearrangement links TRBV5-1 to TRBJ1-3, with a possible D match to TRBD1 (6 bases). The CDR3 is 15 residues long. Trimming removed 2 bases at V and 0 bases at J, with 9 bases between. Germline assignment: CDR1 SGHRS and CDR2 YFSETQ. In DNA form, the CDR3 reads TGCGCCAGCAGCTTAGGACAGACCTCTGGAAACACCATATATTTT. This gives the protein CASSLGQTSGNTIYF. Full variable domain (outside the CDR3, taken from reference TRBV5-1 and TRBJ1-3): KAGVTQTPRYLIKTRGQQVTLSCSPISGHRSVSWYQQTPGQGLQFLFEYFSETQRNKGNFPGRFSGRQFSNSRSEMNVSTLELGDSALYLCASSLGQTSGNTIYFGEGSWLTVV.

Regarding this clone: This may stem from a read error, because a much larger clone lies one nucleotide away. This chain connects TRBV9 to TRBJ2-3, with 10 bases aligning to TRBD2. There are 17 residues in the CDR3. V shed 1 base, J shed 5 bases, and the junction held 10 bases outside the gene matches. Germline loops: CDR1 SGDLS, CDR2 YYNGEE. CDR3 in amino acids: CASSVPSSGRWGDTQYF. The CDR3 coding sequence is TGTGCCAGCAGCGTACCCTCTAGCGGGAGATGGGGAGATACGCAGTATTTT.

V usage is TRBV11-2 and J usage is TRBJ2-1; a weak D match, TRBD1 (5 bases). Trimming pared 0 bases from V and 4 bases from J, leaving 13 bases between. Looked up from germline, CDR1 is SGHAT and CDR2 is FQNNGV. The CDR3 contains 16 residues. CDR3 residues: CASSLELAGYYNEQFF. The CDR3 nucleotides read TGTGCCAGCAGCTTAGAACTGGCAGGGTATTACAATGAGCAGTTCTTC. Filled out from reference TRBV11-2 and TRBJ2-1, the complete variable domain reads EAGVAQSPRYKIIEKRQSVAFWCNPISGHATLYWYQQILGQGPKLLIQFQNNGVVDDSQLPKDRFSAERLKGVDSTLKIQPAKLEDSAVYLCASSLELAGYYNEQFFGPGTRLTVL.

This clone was recorded at least ten times. The chain carries TRBV20-1 and TRBJ1-4, with D uncertain. The V end lost 4 bases, the J end lost 0 bases, and 9 bases lay between the germline ends. The CDR3 has 14 residues. The V gene's germline CDR1 is DFQATT and CDR2 SNEGSKA (reference sequence). CDR3 bases: TGCAGTGCTATCCGGGGAACAACTAATGAAAAACTGTTTTTT. This codes for CSAIRGTTNEKLFF.

This clone has just a few counts. A much bigger clone sits one base away, suggesting this may be a read error. V and J are TRBV20-1 and TRBJ1-2, with D possibly being TRBD1 (5 bases). CDR1 is DFQATT, CDR2 SNEGSKA, per germline (reference sequence). This CDR3 is 12 amino acids long. V was pared by 4 bases and J by 6 bases, with 12 bases between. The DNA for the CDR3 is TGCAGTGCTATTTCGCAGGGCAATGGCTACACCTTC. It is translated as CSAISQGNGYTF.

The CDR3 nucleotides read TGTGCCAGCAGCCTACCCCCCTGGGAGGTTACAGATACGCAGTATTTT. As protein: CASSLPPWEVTDTQYF. The V gene is TRBV11-2, the J gene TRBJ2-3; possibly TRBD2 for D (6 bases). Germline V CDR1 and CDR2: SGHAT, FQNNGV. Trimming took 5 bases from V and 3 from J, leaving 18 bases between them. The CDR3 contains 16 residues.

There are a few counts of this clone. This rearrangement joins TRBV28 to TRBJ2-7, with unresolved D. CDR1 and CDR2 (germline): MDHEN, SYDVKM. Trimming removed 7 bases from V and 4 bases from J, with 17 bases in between. The CDR3 runs 14 residues. The CDR3 DNA reads as TGTGCCAGCATTCCTCCGGTACTGATGTACGAGCAGTACTTC. Amino acid sequence: CASIPPVLMYEQYF.

In its sample, this clone was seen many times. V and J are TRBV7-6 and TRBJ2-7; the D is unclear. Looked up from germline, CDR1 is SGHVS and CDR2 is FNYEAQ. The V end lost 3 bases, the J end lost 5 bases, and 11 bases lay between the germline ends. The CDR3 is 13 residues long. The CDR3 loop reads CASSFKGNHEQYF. The CDR3 DNA is TGTGCCAGCAGCTTCAAAGGGAACCACGAGCAGTACTTC.

Ten or more counts support this clone. V and J are TRBV4-3 and TRBJ2-2, with D unclear. V shed 0 bases and J shed 6 bases, with 14 bases lying between them. CDR1 is LGHNA, CDR2 YSLEER, per germline. The CDR3 is 16 residues long. The CDR3 DNA follows: TGCGCCAGCAGCCAAGATCCCTCCGCCGGCCCCGGGGAGCTGTTTTTT. It yields the protein CASSQDPSAGPGELFF.

This clone was detected many times. This chain connects TRBV13 to TRBJ2-7; 9 positions match TRBD2. Germline lookup yields CDR1 PRHDT and CDR2 FYEKMQ (reference sequence). Trimming at V came to 8 bases and at J to 1 base, leaving 12 bases not matched to a gene. This CDR3 has 16 amino acids. This chain's CDR3 is CASRGHSGSDSYEQYF. The CDR3 DNA reads TGTGCCAGCCGGGGGCATAGCGGGAGCGATTCCTACGAGCAGTACTTC.

This clone was seen many times. The V and J genes are TRBV5-1 and TRBJ2-1; 12 bases align to TRBD2. With V trimmed by 6 bases and J by 0 bases, 4 bases remained unmatched. The CDR3 has 16 amino acids. CDR1 is SGHRS, CDR2 YFSETQ, per germline. The CDR3 region has the DNA TGCGCCAGCACGACGACTAGCGGGAGCTCCTACAATGAGCAGTTCTTC. Encoded protein: CASTTTSGSSYNEQFF.

This clone appeared many times. The chain carries TRBV6-2 or TRBV6-3 and TRBJ1-1, with D tentatively TRBD1 (6 bases). The germline gives CDR1 MNHEY, CDR2 SVGEGT. Trimming shortened V by 10 bases and J by 2 bases, and 17 bases separated the two germline ends. This CDR3 is built from 14 residues. The CDR3 protein is CATGRDNQNTEAFF. DNA for the CDR3: TGTGCCACCGGAAGGGACAACCAAAACACTGAAGCTTTCTTT.

This clone was counted many times. This chain uses TRBV3-1 with TRBJ1-2; D unclear. The CDR3 loop spans 13 amino acids. Trimming took off 3 bases at V and 4 bases at J, with 9 bases between the two ends. The germline V gene has CDR1 LGHDT and CDR2 YNNKEL (reference sequence). CDR3 region: CASSHADSYGYTF. CDR3 bases: TGTGCCAGCAGCCATGCAGATTCCTATGGCTACACCTTC. Full variable domain (outside the CDR3, taken from reference TRBV3-1 and TRBJ1-2): DTAVSQTPKYLVTQMGNDKSIKCEQNLGHDTMYWYKQDSKKFLKIMFSYNNKELIINETVPNRFSPKSPDKAHLNLHINSLELGDSAVYFCASSHADSYGYTFGSGTRLTVV.

The chain links TRBV20-1 to TRBJ2-1, with D hard to call. V was pared by 2 bases and J by 7 bases, with 18 bases between. This CDR3 spans 15 amino acids. The germline V gene has CDR1 DFQATT and CDR2 SNEGSKA (reference sequence). CDR3 nucleotides: TGCAGTGCTAGACTTTTATCGGTAGTAGGGAATGAGCAGTTCTTC. The encoded protein is CSARLLSVVGNEQFF.

The chain recombines TRBV30 with TRBJ1-2, with D maybe TRBD1 (6 bases). This CDR3 is 17 amino acids long. Between the trimmed V and J ends, which lost 2 bases and 0 bases, there was a span of 19 bases. Germline CDR1 GTSNPN, CDR2 SVGIG (reference sequence). CDR3 residues: CAWSRGACRSANYGYTF. As DNA, the CDR3 is TGTGCCTGGAGTAGGGGGGCCTGCCGATCAGCTAACTATGGCTACACCTTC.

Many counts were recorded for this clone. The chain couples TRBV6-2 or TRBV6-3 to TRBJ2-1; 7 bases align to TRBD2. Germline V gene lookup returns CDR1 MNHEY and CDR2 SVGEGT. The junction had 7 bases not matched to a gene; V was cut back by 6 bases and J by 8 bases. The CDR3 spans 13 residues. The CDR3, as DNA: TGTGCCAGCAGGGTGGGAGCGGGGCATGAGCAGTTCTTC. It specifies CASRVGAGHEQFF.